The entry below describes one T cell receptor (beta chain). The sample originates from a study of T cells in Graves' hyperthyroidism and ophthalmopathy. On the study more broadly: The authors collected peripheral blood at initial diagnosis, before any treatment.

CDR1 is MNHEY, CDR2 SVGAGI, per germline. V dropped 5 bases and J dropped 11 bases, with 13 bases sitting between them. The CDR3 totals 12 residues. Enrolled ophthalmopathy patients presented with a Clinical Activity Score of at least 3, a NOSPECS grade of at least 4, and disease duration under 3 months. Amplified regions were TCR beta CDR3 sequences from RNA transcripts. First-round RT-PCR targeting the TCR CDR3 was performed with the HTBI primer set. TCRdb reprocessed the multiplex PCR reads with MiXCR, giving one entry per CDR3 protein. Of roughly 61,000 distinct CDR3 sequences listed, 53% are singletons.

J is TRBJ1-5 and V is TRBV6-5; D possibly corresponds to TRBD1 (5 bases). The sequenced sample consisted of blood. The sequence was obtained from a woman aged 60-75 years with Graves' ophthalmopathy. Here the CDR3 DNA reads TGTGCCAGCAGTCGGGACTTTCGGACCCAGCATTTT. Its translation: CASSRDFRTQHF.